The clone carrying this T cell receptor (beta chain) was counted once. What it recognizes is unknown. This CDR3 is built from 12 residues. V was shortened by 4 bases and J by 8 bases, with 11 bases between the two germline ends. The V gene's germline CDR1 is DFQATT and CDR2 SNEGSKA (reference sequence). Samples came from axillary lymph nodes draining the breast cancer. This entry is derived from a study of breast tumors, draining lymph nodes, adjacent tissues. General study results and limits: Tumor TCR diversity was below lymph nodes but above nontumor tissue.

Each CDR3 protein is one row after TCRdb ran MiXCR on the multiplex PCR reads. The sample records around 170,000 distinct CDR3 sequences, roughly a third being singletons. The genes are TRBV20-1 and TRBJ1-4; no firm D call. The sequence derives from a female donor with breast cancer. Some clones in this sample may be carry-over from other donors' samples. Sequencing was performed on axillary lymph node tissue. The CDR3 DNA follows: TGCAGTGCTAAGCTAGCGGGAGAAAAACTGTTTTTT. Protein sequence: CSAKLAGEKLFF.